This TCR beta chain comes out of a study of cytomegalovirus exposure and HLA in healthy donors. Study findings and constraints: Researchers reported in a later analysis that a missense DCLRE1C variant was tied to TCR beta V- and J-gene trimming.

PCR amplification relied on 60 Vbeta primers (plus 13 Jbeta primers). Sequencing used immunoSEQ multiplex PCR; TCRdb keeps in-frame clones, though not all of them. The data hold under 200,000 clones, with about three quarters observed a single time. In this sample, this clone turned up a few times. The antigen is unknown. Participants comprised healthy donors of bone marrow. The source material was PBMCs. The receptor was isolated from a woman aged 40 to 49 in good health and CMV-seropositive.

The CDR3 here is CASGTGGAVETQYF. The CDR3 bases are TGTGCCAGCGGCACAGGGGGCGCCGTAGAGACCCAGTACTTC. The chain employs TRBV6-1 and TRBJ2-5, with TRBD1 matching over 9 bases. V lost 8 bases, J lost 4 bases, and 8 bases stayed unmatched. The CDR3 loop spans 14 amino acids. Germline CDR1 MNHNS, CDR2 SASEGT.